Included here is one TCR beta chain sequence, with context. The antigen is not known. The data stem from a study of blood T cells in healthy people across ages. The CDR3 totals 15 residues. Trimming left V 5 bases short and J 2 bases short, with 15 bases between. Per the germline V gene, CDR1 is MGHRA and CDR2 is YSYEKL. PCR was performed a second time for roughly 7 to 11 cycles using a sample-barcoded 5' primer and a J-beta primer mix. TCRdb processed the 5' RACE reads anew with MiXCR; each CDR3 protein has one entry. The table shows some 800,000 distinct CDR3 sequences, with roughly 44% occurring only once. Drawing of peripheral blood yielded about 9.8 milliliters from each donor. The study, taken as a whole, reports: Since the PBMCs were unsorted, naive and antigen-experienced cells could not be conclusively compared. Higher diversity, along with more naive CD4+ cells, distinguished long-lived donors from aged donors. Age showed a roughly linear inverse relationship with TCR beta diversity per million T cells.

The V gene is TRBV4-1, the J gene TRBJ1-2; D not certain. The sequencing sample was made of blood. This receptor was identified in a man in his sixties in good health. CDR3 sequence (DNA): TGCGCCAGCAGCAAAATAGAAGAAGGGAACTATGGCTACACCTTC. Amino acids: CASSKIEEGNYGYTF.